This TCR beta chain was profiled in a study of vaccination effects on CD4 cells after COVID-19 (dated by TCRdb to between 2021 and 2024). About the investigation overall: In the ViraFEST assay, PBMC were stimulated with viral peptide pools, and TCR sequencing was then used to find antigen-specific CD4+ T cell clonotypes based on their expansion. Across the study, the median time from the second dose to post-vaccine sampling was 72 days (range 14 to 241). About 2.1 million PBMC per well were cultured in IMDM with around 5.3% human AB serum, 8.5 to 10 IU/ml IL-2 and gentamicin, plus 10 ug/ml peptides. In both COVID-19 convalescent patients and infection-naive vaccine recipients, the study compared SARS-CoV-2 spike-specific CD4+ TCR repertoires from before mRNA vaccination with those from after it. Altogether, around 9 COVID-19 convalescent patients and several SARS-CoV-2-naive healthy vaccine recipients made up the full study. Cultures from other donors in the study were sequenced with the Oncomine TCR Beta short-read assay on an Illumina iSeq 100.

The library was produced with the immunoSEQ multiplex PCR assay. TCR beta CDR3 sequencing was performed on DNA from the cultured, isolated CD4+ T cells. The study's processing was this. Non-productive TCR sequences were removed and reads were trimmed to the CDR3 region, keeping CDR3s of at least 7 amino acids. Antigen-specific clonotypes were identified using the MANAFEST web app by comparison of expansion in peptide wells against reference cultures. To be called positive, a clone needed expansion at FDR<0.05 compared with the reference and with all other wells, an odds ratio greater than 5, and a frequency greater than 0.1% in two replicate wells. Clonotypes significantly expanded in SARS-CoV-2 spike wells and in at least one common cold coronavirus spike condition were defined as cross-reactive. Using the stringdist R package, CDR3 similarity was measured by Levenshtein distance, and unrooted trees were constructed with ape in R 3.6.1. In TCRdb, the immuneACCESS table is reduced to in-frame sequences with V and J assigned. These tables do not hold every clone; where another copy was compared, an unresolved V gene accounts for under half, and the others remain unexplained. The V and J calls and clone size come from that table; D and trimming were worked out from the DNA. The sample table lists 66,000 or so clones, 74% of them with a count of one. 2% to 2.5% of the sample is taken by the ten largest.

After around 10 days of culture, CD4+ T cells were isolated with the EasySep CD4+ T cell isolation kit. Each participant received two doses of an mRNA SARS-CoV-2 vaccine, either BNT162b2 or mRNA-1273. None of the healthy vaccine recipients had a prior SARS-CoV-2 infection, which was confirmed by nucleocapsid antibody tests that came back negative both before and after vaccination. On days 3 and 7, half of the culture medium was replaced with fresh IL-2-containing medium. Unless noted otherwise, every peptide stimulation condition was cultured in triplicate wells. PBMC were separated from whole blood using Ficoll-Paque Plus gradient centrifugation and were then either cryopreserved at -140C or used fresh. Genomic DNA was extracted from cultured CD4+ T cells with the QIAamp micro DNA kit. V drops 10 bases and J drops 0 bases, leaving 11 bases in between. CDR1 and CDR2, looked up from the germline V gene, are SNHLY and FYNNEI. CDR3 length: 13 amino acids, cysteine to phenylalanine. The read is trimmed to its CDR3 DNA, 39 bases read in frame from base 1.

The investigation overall reported the following: Clones induced by infection and clones induced by vaccination both contracted markedly at late timepoints after vaccination, which fits with T cell responses waning over time. Only a small number of convalescent patients were included, and no early post-infection timepoints were available, which limited the study. In healthy vaccine recipients, vaccine-induced clones were almost all SARS-CoV-2 mono-reactive, with only 1 of 255 being cross-reactive with common cold coronaviruses.

Points on this clone: No antigen is known for it. No base quality information exists; no much larger clone differs at one position.

This TCR came from a human donor who received a COVID-19 vaccine. The sample in question was CD4+ T cells from PBMCs cultured without peptide, obtained after COVID-19 vaccination. The sequence joins TRBV2 to TRBJ2-3, and perhaps TRBD2 as D gene, on 6 matching bases. The sequenced DNA: TGTGCCACCACCGGGGGTAGCACAGATACGCAGTATTTT. Its translation is CATTGGSTDTQYF.